These 18 T cell receptor beta chains originate from one sample sequenced in a study of graft-versus-host responses after intestinal transplantation. Clones were read by immunoSEQ multiplex PCR, and TCRdb kept only the in-frame ones, dropping some. The table records more than 15,000 clones, 86% of them present only once. The sequencing used bone marrow, collected 120 to 130 days after transplant. These receptors came from a human patient who received an intestinal transplant, so some T cells may come from the graft donor.

This clone has just one count. This chain joins TRBV30 and TRBJ2-1; the D is unclear. V dropped 5 bases and J dropped 0 bases, with 11 bases sitting between them. Germline V gene lookup returns CDR1 GTSNPN and CDR2 SVGIG (reference sequence). The length of the CDR3 is 14 residues. Here the CDR3 DNA reads TGTGCCTGGCCCTCTCTGAGCTCCTACAATGAGCAGTTCTTC. This sequence encodes CAWPSLSSYNEQFF.

The gene calls are TRBV6-1 and TRBJ2-3; the D gene is possibly TRBD2 (6 bases). In germline, CDR1 is MNHNS, CDR2 SASEGT. The CDR3 extends over 14 amino acids. The ends were cut back, 3 bases at V and 0 bases at J, with 7 bases in the middle. The CDR3 DNA reads as TGTGCCAGCAGTGAGCGGGGTAGCACAGATACGCAGTATTTT. As protein: CASSERGSTDTQYF.

This clone was recorded only once. The J gene is TRBJ2-1, the V gene TRBV5-6; no reliable D call. CDR3 length: 14 amino acids. The V end was cut by 0 bases, the J end by 4 bases, with 8 bases between. The germline CDR1 and CDR2 sequences are SGHDT and YYEEEE. CDR3 coding DNA: TGTGCCAGCAGCTTGGGCCAAACTTACAATGAGCAGTTCTTC. This gives the protein CASSLGQTYNEQFF.

This clone was observed a few times. This chain joins TRBV4-2 and TRBJ2-7; perhaps TRBD2 as D (6 bases). Trimming left V 0 bases short and J 4 bases short, with 16 bases between. Germline CDR1 LGHNA, CDR2 YNFKEQ. The CDR3 extends over 16 amino acids. CDR3 DNA sequence: TGTGCCAGCAGCCAAGAAGGAGGCGGGGCGTGGTACGAGCAGTACTTC. Its translation: CASSQEGGGAWYEQYF.

A few counts support this clone. The chain employs TRBV28 and TRBJ2-2, with 11 bases that match TRBD2. In germline, CDR1 is MDHEN, CDR2 SYDVKM. The CDR3 loop spans 16 amino acids. V was pared by 4 bases and J by 5 bases, with 6 bases of the junction left unmatched. CDR3 residues: CASSSALAGETGELFF. The CDR3 DNA follows: TGTGCCAGCAGTTCAGCACTAGCGGGGGAAACCGGGGAGCTGTTTTTT.

This clone was counted between two and nine times. The chain combines TRBV11-2 with TRBJ1-1; D remains ambiguous. Trimming left V 2 bases short and J 3 bases short, with 7 bases between. CDR3 length equals 13 residues. The V gene's germline CDR1 is SGHAT and CDR2 FQNNGV. CDR3 sequence reads: CASSLYGYTEAFF. The CDR3 DNA follows: TGTGCCAGCAGCTTATACGGGTACACTGAAGCTTTCTTT.

The chain uses TRBV18 and TRBJ2-4, with TRBD2 identical over 11 bases. The V segment lost 3 bases and the J segment 0 bases; nucleotides outside the gene matches: 10. Germline V lookup: CDR1 KGHSH, CDR2 LQKENI. The CDR3 spans 19 residues. CDR3 region: CASSPITGTSGLAKNIQYF. In DNA, the CDR3 is TGTGCCAGCTCACCGATAACCGGGACTAGCGGTTTAGCCAAAAACATTCAGTACTTC.

The chain recombines TRBV6-1 with TRBJ2-1, with 10 bases matching TRBD1. Germline V gene sequence: CDR1 MNHNS, CDR2 SASEGT. This CDR3 has 16 amino acids. V lost 2 bases, J lost 15 bases, and 16 bases stayed unmatched. CDR3 DNA sequence: TGTGCCAGCAGTGAATGGCCTGGACAGGGGGTGGTAGTTGGGTTCTTC. Translated, it gives CASSEWPGQGVVVGFF.

This chain links TRBV27 with TRBJ2-6; D perhaps matches TRBD2 (6 bases). This CDR3 region has 14 residues. Trimming shortened V by 8 bases and J by 3 bases, and 11 bases separated the two germline ends. Per germline, CDR1 MNHEY and CDR2 SMNVEV (reference sequence). CDR3 in amino acids: CASAPAGGANVLTF. CDR3 in DNA: TGTGCCAGCGCTCCAGCGGGTGGGGCCAACGTCCTGACTTTC.

The chain carries TRBV2 and TRBJ1-2; D is perhaps TRBD1 (6 bases). V was shortened by 4 bases and J by 4 bases, with 10 bases between the two germline ends. CDR1 is SNHLY and CDR2 is FYNNEI in the germline V gene. The CDR3 spans 13 residues. In DNA form, the CDR3 reads TGTGCCAGCAGTGGCACAGGGAGCTATGGCTACACCTTC. It specifies CASSGTGSYGYTF.

V usage is TRBV9 and J usage is TRBJ2-2; D gene uncertain. With 0 bases removed from V and 5 bases from J, the gap between germline ends came to 5 bases. Germline V CDR1 and CDR2: SGDLS, YYNGEE. The CDR3 covers 13 residues. The CDR3: CASSVEWTGELFF. CDR3 DNA: TGTGCCAGCAGCGTAGAATGGACCGGGGAGCTGTTTTTT.

The V gene is TRBV6-5, the J gene TRBJ1-2; weak D call: TRBD1 (5 bases). The CDR3 is 14 residues long. Germline V gene data show CDR1 as MNHEY and CDR2 as SVGAGI. V was shortened by 5 bases and J by 8 bases, with 18 bases between the two germline ends. The CDR3 DNA reads TGTGCCAGCAGTCGCCACCCAGGGATACGGGGCTACACCTTC. It translates to CASSRHPGIRGYTF.

CDR3 sequence reads: CASSPPRPAGNEQYF. The CDR3 region has the DNA TGTGCCAGCAGCCCCCCCAGGCCTGCAGGGAACGAGCAGTACTTC. This chain uses TRBV7-3 with TRBJ2-7, with TRBD1 as a possible D gene (5 bases). Germline-derived CDR1 and CDR2 are SGHTA and FQGTGA. V lost 5 bases to trimming and J lost 5 bases, with 19 bases between them. This CDR3 spans 15 amino acids.

J is TRBJ2-3 and V is TRBV6-4; 9 positions match TRBD2. Germline V gene lookup returns CDR1 MRHNA and CDR2 SNTAGT. The J segment lost 0 bases and the V segment lost 7 bases, leaving 2 bases of the junction unmatched. The CDR3 consists of 14 residues. CDR3 nucleotide sequence: TGTGCCAGCACCAGCGGGGGGAGCACAGATACGCAGTATTTT. This encodes CASTSGGSTDTQYF.

The CDR3 is CASSYEGYSNQPQHF. CDR3 sequence (DNA): TGCGCCAGCAGCTACGAGGGCTATAGCAATCAGCCCCAGCATTTT. The chain couples TRBV4-1 to TRBJ1-5; no definite D call. The CDR3 runs 15 residues. Per the germline V gene, CDR1 is MGHRA and CDR2 is YSYEKL. V lost 5 bases to trimming and J lost 0 bases, with 11 bases between them.

The rearrangement links TRBV5-4 to TRBJ2-2; D possibly uses TRBD1 or TRBD2 (6 bases each). The V gene lost 4 bases and the J gene lost 4 bases, with 17 bases spanning the gap. Germline CDR1 and CDR2: SGHNT and YYREEE (reference sequence). The CDR3 runs to 16 residues. The CDR3 here is CASSPGVGGGTGELFF. The CDR3 DNA follows: TGTGCCAGCAGCCCGGGGGTGGGGGGCGGCACCGGGGAGCTGTTTTTT.

V usage is TRBV2 and J usage is TRBJ2-1; maybe TRBD2 (6 bases). Germline CDR1 is SNHLY and CDR2 is FYNNEI. This CDR3 has 12 residues. Trimming left V 2 bases short and J 13 bases short, with 12 bases between. The CDR3 loop reads CASSELMREQFF. The CDR3 DNA sequence: TGTGCCAGCAGTGAACTGATGCGGGAACAGTTCTTC.

The chain has TRBV19 and TRBJ2-3; no reliable D call. V lost 3 bases and J 0 bases, leaving 7 bases between the germline ends. Germline V lookup: CDR1 LNHDA, CDR2 SQIVND (reference sequence). This CDR3 is built from 14 residues. CDR3 nucleotide sequence: TGTGCCAGTAGTATCCGGTACAGCACAGATACGCAGTATTTT. Amino acids: CASSIRYSTDTQYF.